The T cell receptor beta chain under discussion was sequenced for a study of T-cell memory formation after mild COVID-19. Points from the study as a whole: Shrinking CD4+ clones resided mostly in CM and EM, and CD8+ ones in EMRA. The authors did not confirm SARS-CoV-2 specificity of second-wave clones peaking day 37. A second wave expanding day 15 to 37 was CD4+-biased; contracting clones were balanced.

TCRdb passed the 5' RACE reads through MiXCR, listing each CDR3 protein once. The data show approximately 350,000 distinct CDR3 sequences, around 14% seen once. This clonotype appeared many times. Its target is not known. This receptor was obtained from a man between 18 and 35 years old who had mild COVID-19 (a few samples of this study predate the infection). Cell type and time point are not known. The source material was PBMCs or a T cell subset sorted from them (not recorded which).

CDR3 nucleotide sequence: TGTGCCAGCATGGGGGGGGCCTCCTACGAGCAGTACTTC. Residues: CASMGGASYEQYF. This chain joins TRBV27 and TRBJ2-7, with a possible D match to TRBD2 (7 bases). Germline V gene lookup returns CDR1 MNHEY and CDR2 SMNVEV (reference sequence). V lost 7 bases and J lost 0, with 10 bases in between. The CDR3 consists of 13 residues.